Shown below are 8 T cell receptor beta chains from a single sample sequenced in a study of CD8+ T cells in alopecia areata. The sample's treatment: oral pan-JAK inhibitor, 5-10 mg twice daily. Investigators isolated RNA and reverse transcribed it into cDNA to act as the sequencing template. This table comes from immunoSEQ multiplex PCR, and its TCRdb copy is limited to in-frame clones, with some not included. The sample yields some 200,000 clones, approximately 57% seen once. The sample was CD4+ T cells sorted from blood, taken at week 4, from a patient treated with tofacitinib. These receptors all come from a human donor with alopecia areata.

The chain combines TRBV18 with TRBJ1-2; D is undetermined. Germline V gene lookup returns CDR1 KGHSH and CDR2 LQKENI. Trimming took 3 bases from V and 5 from J, leaving 10 bases between them. CDR3 length equals 13 residues. The CDR3 spells CASSPPNPYGYTF. CDR3 DNA sequence: TGTGCCAGCTCACCTCCCAACCCTTATGGCTACACCTTC.

The V gene is TRBV2, the J gene TRBJ2-6, with 8 positions matching TRBD1. Germline V lookup: CDR1 SNHLY, CDR2 FYNNEI. Trimming at V came to 9 bases and at J to 1 base, leaving 11 bases not matched to a gene. The CDR3 consists of 17 residues. The CDR3 sequence: CASTGTGLSSGANVLTF. As DNA, the CDR3 is TGTGCCAGTACCGGGACAGGCCTATCTTCTGGGGCCAACGTCCTGACTTTC.

The genes are TRBV10-3 and TRBJ2-5; D ambiguous. Germline V gives CDR1 ENHRY, CDR2 SYGVKD. The CDR3 totals 12 residues. With 4 bases removed from V and 2 bases from J, the gap between germline ends came to 5 bases. CDR3 amino acids: CAISAQQETQYF. DNA for the CDR3: TGTGCCATCAGTGCCCAGCAAGAGACCCAGTACTTC.

The CDR3 reads CASSLRTGELFF. In nucleotides, the CDR3 is TGTGCCAGCAGCTTAAGAACCGGGGAGCTGTTTTTT. This chain connects TRBV7-8 to TRBJ2-2; D call uncertain. Germline V gene data show CDR1 as SGHVS and CDR2 as FQNEAQ. This CDR3 is 12 amino acids long. V dropped 2 bases and J dropped 5 bases, with 3 bases sitting between them.

The chain carries TRBV7-2 and TRBJ2-3; 7 nucleotides match TRBD1. The CDR3 extends over 16 amino acids. With V trimmed by 0 bases and J by 3 bases, 6 bases remained unmatched. The germline CDR1 and CDR2 sequences are SGHTA and FQGNSA. The CDR3 loop is CASSLAQGVLTDTQYF. In nucleotides, the CDR3 is TGTGCCAGCAGCTTAGCGCAGGGGGTCCTAACAGATACGCAGTATTTT.

This clone showed up just a few times. The J gene is TRBJ1-4, the V gene TRBV7-2; D is uncertain. Trimming stripped 3 bases from V and 0 bases from J, with 11 bases between. The CDR3 contains 16 residues. Germline CDR1 reads SGHTA; CDR2 reads FQGNSA. As DNA, the CDR3 is TGTGCCAGCAGCTTCCTTGCGGGGACAACTAATGAAAAACTGTTTTTT. Protein sequence: CASSFLAGTTNEKLFF.

The chain joins TRBV5-1 to TRBJ1-5; the match to TRBD1 covers 7 bases. Germline loops: CDR1 SGHRS, CDR2 YFSETQ. The V gene end was trimmed by 2 bases and the J gene end by 3 bases; junction bases not matched to a gene: 5. This CDR3 has 15 residues. CDR3 sequence: CASSLQGLVNQPQHF. Written as DNA, the CDR3 is TGCGCCAGCAGCTTACAGGGGCTAGTCAATCAGCCCCAGCATTTT.

The chain links TRBV5-4 to TRBJ2-1; D may be TRBD1 or TRBD2 (5 bases each). CDR1 SGHNT and CDR2 YYREEE come from the germline V gene (reference sequence). The CDR3 is 14 residues long. Trimming took 4 bases from V and 5 from J, leaving 13 bases between them. CDR3 protein: CASSGTGPNNEQFF. CDR3 in DNA: TGTGCCAGCAGCGGGACGGGGCCTAACAATGAGCAGTTCTTC.